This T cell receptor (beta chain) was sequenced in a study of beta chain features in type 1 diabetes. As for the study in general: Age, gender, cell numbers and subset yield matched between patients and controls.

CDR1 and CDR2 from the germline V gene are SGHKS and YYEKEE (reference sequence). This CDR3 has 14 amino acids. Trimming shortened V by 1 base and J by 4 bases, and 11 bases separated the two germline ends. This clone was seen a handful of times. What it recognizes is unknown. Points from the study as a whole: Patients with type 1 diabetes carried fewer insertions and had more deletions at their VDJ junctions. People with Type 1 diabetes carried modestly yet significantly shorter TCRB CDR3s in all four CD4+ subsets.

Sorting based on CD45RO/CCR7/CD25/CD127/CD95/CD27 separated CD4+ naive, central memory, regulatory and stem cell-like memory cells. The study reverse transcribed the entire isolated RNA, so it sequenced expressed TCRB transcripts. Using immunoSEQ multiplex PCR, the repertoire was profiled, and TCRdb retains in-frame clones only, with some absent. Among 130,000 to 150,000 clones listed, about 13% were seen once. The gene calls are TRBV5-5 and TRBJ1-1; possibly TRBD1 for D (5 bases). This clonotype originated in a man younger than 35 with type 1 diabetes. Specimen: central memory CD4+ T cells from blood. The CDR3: CASSLRQGGTEAFF. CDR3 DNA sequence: TGTGCCAGCAGCTTGAGGCAGGGAGGCACTGAAGCTTTCTTT.